This T cell receptor beta chain was sequenced in a study of a mutant IDH1 vaccine in newly diagnosed glioma. Study at large: Treated patients were around 60% male, roughly 38% female, mean age around 40 years.

Indicated time point: baseline, week 1 (first vaccination visit). Treatment described: pre-vaccination baseline after standard-of-care therapy. On this clone itself: Its specificity is not known.

Here immunoSEQ multiplex PCR was the method, and the copy in TCRdb shows in-frame clones only, minus some. The table shows over 55,000 clones, with around 82% occurring only once. The CDR3 totals 17 residues. Germline V gives CDR1 LNHDA, CDR2 SQIVND (reference sequence). V lost 2 bases and J lost 3, with 19 bases in between. Points from the study as a whole: Seemingly, pseudoprogression had no relation to changes in the top peripheral T cell clonotypes. Vaccination elicited immune responses in 93.3% of patients.

Sequenced material: peripheral blood mononuclear cells (PBMCs), taken from a glioma patient treated with radiotherapy, temozolomide or both. The origin of this receptor is a woman aged 18-29 years with glioma. Some clones in this sample may be carry-over from other donors' samples. The chain uses TRBV19 and TRBJ1-1; possible D gene TRBD1, 5 bases. As DNA, the CDR3 is TGTGCCAGTAGTATATCCGTATTAGAGGGGATGTACACTGAAGCTTTCTTT. Translation: CASSISVLEGMYTEAFF. Together with reference TRBV19 and TRBJ1-1, the CDR3 gives the full variable domain: DGGITQSPKYLFRKEGQNVTLSCEQNLNHDAMYWYRQDPGQGLRLIYYSQIVNDFQKGDIAEGYSVSREKKESFPLTVTSAQKNPTAFYLCASSISVLEGMYTEAFFGQGTRLTVV.